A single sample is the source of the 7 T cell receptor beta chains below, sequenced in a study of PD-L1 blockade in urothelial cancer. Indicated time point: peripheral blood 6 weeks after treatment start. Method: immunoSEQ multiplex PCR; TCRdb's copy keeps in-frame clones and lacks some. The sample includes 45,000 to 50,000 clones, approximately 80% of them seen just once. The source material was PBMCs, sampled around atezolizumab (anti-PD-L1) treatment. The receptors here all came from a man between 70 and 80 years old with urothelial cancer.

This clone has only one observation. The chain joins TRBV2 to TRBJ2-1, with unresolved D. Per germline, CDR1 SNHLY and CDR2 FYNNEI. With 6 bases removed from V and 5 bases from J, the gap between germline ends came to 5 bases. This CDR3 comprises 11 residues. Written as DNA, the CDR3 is TGTGCCAGCAGATCGGACAATGAGCAGTTCTTC. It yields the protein CASRSDNEQFF.

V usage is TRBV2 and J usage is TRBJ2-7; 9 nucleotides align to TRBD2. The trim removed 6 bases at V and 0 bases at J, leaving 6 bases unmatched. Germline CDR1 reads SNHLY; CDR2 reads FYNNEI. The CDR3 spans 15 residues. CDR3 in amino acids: CASRTLAGISYEQYF. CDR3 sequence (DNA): TGTGCCAGCAGAACCCTAGCGGGGATCTCCTACGAGCAGTACTTC.

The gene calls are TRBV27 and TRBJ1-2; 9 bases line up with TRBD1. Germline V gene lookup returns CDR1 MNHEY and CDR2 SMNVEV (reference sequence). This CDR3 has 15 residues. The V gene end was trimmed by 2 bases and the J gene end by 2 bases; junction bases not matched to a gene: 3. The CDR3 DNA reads TGTGCCAGCAGTTTAATGGGACAGGGCAACTATGGCTACACCTTC. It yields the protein CASSLMGQGNYGYTF.

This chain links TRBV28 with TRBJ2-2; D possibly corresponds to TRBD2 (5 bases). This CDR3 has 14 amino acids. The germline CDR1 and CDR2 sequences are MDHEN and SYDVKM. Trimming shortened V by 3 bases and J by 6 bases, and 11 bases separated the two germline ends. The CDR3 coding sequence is TGTGCCAGCAGTTTTGGCGCGGAGGCCGGGGAGCTGTTTTTT. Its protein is CASSFGAEAGELFF.

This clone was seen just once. In DNA form, the CDR3 reads TGTGCCAGCAGCTTAGCGGGGGGGAGCGATGCATCCTACGAGCAGTACTTC. Its protein product is CASSLAGGSDASYEQYF. This rearrangement joins TRBV7-6 to TRBJ2-7; 7 positions agree with TRBD2. V shed 0 bases and J 1 base; nucleotides not matched to a gene: 9. The germline V gene encodes CDR1 SGHVS and CDR2 FNYEAQ. The CDR3 loop spans 17 amino acids.

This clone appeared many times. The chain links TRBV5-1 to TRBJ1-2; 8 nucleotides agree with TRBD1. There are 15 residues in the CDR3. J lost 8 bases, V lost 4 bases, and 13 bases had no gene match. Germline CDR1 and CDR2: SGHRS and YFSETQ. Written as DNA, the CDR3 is TGCGCCAGCAGCCCAGAAGGACAGGGTTTGAGAGGCTACACCTTC. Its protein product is CASSPEGQGLRGYTF.

For the CDR3, the DNA is TGTGCCAGCAGCTCGGGACTAGCGGGAAAAGAGACCCAGTACTTC. Amino acids: CASSSGLAGKETQYF. The J gene is TRBJ2-5, the V gene TRBV5-4, with 13 bases fitting TRBD2. From germline, CDR1 is SGHNT and CDR2 YYREEE (reference sequence). This CDR3 has 15 amino acids. V lost 3 bases to trimming and J lost 3 bases; unmatched junction nucleotides: 2.